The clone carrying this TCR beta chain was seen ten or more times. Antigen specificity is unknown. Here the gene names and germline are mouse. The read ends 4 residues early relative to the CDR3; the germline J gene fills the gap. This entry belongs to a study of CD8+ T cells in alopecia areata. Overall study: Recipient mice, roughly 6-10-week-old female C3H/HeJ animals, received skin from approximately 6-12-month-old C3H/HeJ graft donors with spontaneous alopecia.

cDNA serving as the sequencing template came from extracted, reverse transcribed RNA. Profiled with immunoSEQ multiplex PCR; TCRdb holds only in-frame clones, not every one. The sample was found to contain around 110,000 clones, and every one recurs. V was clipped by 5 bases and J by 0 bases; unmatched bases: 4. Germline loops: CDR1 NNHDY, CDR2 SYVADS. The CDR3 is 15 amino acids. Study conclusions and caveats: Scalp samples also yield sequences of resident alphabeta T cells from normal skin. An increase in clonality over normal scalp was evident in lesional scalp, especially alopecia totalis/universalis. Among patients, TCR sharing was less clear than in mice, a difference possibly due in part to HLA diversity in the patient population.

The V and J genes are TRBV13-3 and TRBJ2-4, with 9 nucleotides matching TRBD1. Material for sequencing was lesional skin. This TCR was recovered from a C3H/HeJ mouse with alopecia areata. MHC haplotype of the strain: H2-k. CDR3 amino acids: CASSVTGGSQNTLYF. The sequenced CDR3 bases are TGTGCCAGCAGCGTGACAGGGGGTAGTCAAAAC.